The T cell receptor (beta chain) described here comes from a study of OX40 agonist ivuxolimab in advanced cancers. V lost 4 bases to trimming and J lost 9 bases, with 10 bases between them. The CDR3 has 12 residues. Germline CDR1 MDHEN, CDR2 SYDVKM. Method: immunoSEQ multiplex PCR; TCRdb's copy keeps in-frame clones and lacks some. This table has about 33,000 clones, about 85% appearing once. Material: CD4+ or CD8+ T cells sorted from blood, obtained in a trial of the OX40 agonist ivuxolimab. V gene TRBV28 combines with J gene TRBJ1-5; D call uncertain. This receptor was obtained from an adult with an advanced solid tumor such as melanoma, head and neck, liver or kidney cancer. CDR3 nucleotides: TGTGCCAGCAGTTGGCCCCCTCGGCCCCAGCATTTT. Translated: CASSWPPRPQHF.